These 26 T cell receptor beta chains were all obtained from the same sample, sequenced in a study of blood T cell repertoires in COVID-19. Assay used: immunoSEQ multiplex PCR; TCRdb lists only in-frame clones, some missing. Here the sample spans 350,000 or so clones, roughly 84% being singletons. The sequencing input was PBMCs or T cells enriched from blood (not recorded which). These receptor sequences come from a woman in her twenties or thirties who had recovered from COVID-19.

The chain carries TRBV12-3 or TRBV12-4 and TRBJ2-2; the match to TRBD1 covers 7 bases. The length of the CDR3 is 13 residues. V lost 8 bases, J lost 4 bases, and 4 bases stayed unmatched. In DNA, the CDR3 is TGTGCCAGCTGGACAGGCAGCACCGGGGAGCTGTTTTTT. This codes for CASWTGSTGELFF.

V gene TRBV11-2 combines with J gene TRBJ2-3, with D unresolved. Trimming pared 6 bases from V and 7 bases from J, leaving 11 bases between. The CDR3 has 12 amino acids. Germline V lookup: CDR1 SGHAT, CDR2 FQNNGV. The CDR3 reads CASSLKLYTQYF. The CDR3 DNA is TGTGCCAGCAGTTTAAAACTTTATACGCAGTATTTT.

J is TRBJ1-5 and V is TRBV2; D might be TRBD1 (5 bases). V was clipped by 7 bases and J by 4 bases, with 11 bases between them. The CDR3 extends over 13 amino acids. Germline V CDR1 and CDR2: SNHLY, FYNNEI. The CDR3 DNA reads as TGTGCCAGCATTGGGGGAGGAAATCAGCCCCAGCATTTT. This codes for CASIGGGNQPQHF.

The chain combines TRBV2 with TRBJ1-5; TRBD1 matches 8 bases. CDR1 is SNHLY, CDR2 FYNNEI, per germline. The J segment lost 4 bases and the V segment lost 5 bases, leaving 4 bases of the junction unmatched. CDR3 length: 14 amino acids. Here the CDR3 DNA reads TGTGCCAGCAGTCTCCGGGACAGGAATCAGCCCCAGCATTTT. It codes for CASSLRDRNQPQHF.

This chain uses TRBV2 with TRBJ1-2, with 7 bases that match TRBD1. The CDR3 totals 12 residues. Germline-derived CDR1 and CDR2 are SNHLY and FYNNEI. V trimming: 4 bases; J trimming: 14 bases; junction bases outside the gene matches: 10. The CDR3 DNA follows: TGTGCCAGCAGTGCGGACGACAGGGAGTTTACCTTC. This translates into CASSADDREFTF.

The table lists this clone with a count of one. The genes are TRBV29-1 and TRBJ1-2, with D perhaps matching TRBD1 (6 bases). Germline CDR1 is SQVTM and CDR2 is ANQGSEA. CDR3 length equals 13 residues. CDR3 nucleotide sequence: TGCAGTGTACGGGACACCCTATACTATGGCTACACCTTC. It encodes CSVRDTLYYGYTF.

The chain recombines TRBV27 with TRBJ1-5; D gene uncertain. V lost 6 bases and J lost 7, with 13 bases in between. Germline lookup yields CDR1 MNHEY and CDR2 SMNVEV (reference sequence). The CDR3 has 13 residues. The CDR3 DNA reads as TGTGCCAGCAGGGGTCAGGATGTGCAGCCCCAGCATTTT. Translated, it gives CASRGQDVQPQHF.

The chain links TRBV7-6 to TRBJ2-3, with TRBD2 identical over 9 bases. CDR1 is SGHVS and CDR2 is FNYEAQ in the germline V gene. This CDR3 spans 17 amino acids. V trimming: 5 bases; J trimming: 4 bases; junction bases outside the gene matches: 13. The CDR3 here is CASSGLIAGAASDTQYF. The CDR3 region has the DNA TGTGCCAGCAGCGGATTGATAGCGGGGGCGGCTTCAGATACGCAGTATTTT.

This CDR3 reads CAWSQTDSNQPQHF. CDR3 coding DNA: TGTGCCTGGAGTCAGACTGATAGCAATCAGCCCCAGCATTTT. The rearrangement joins TRBV30 to TRBJ1-5; D gene uncertain. CDR1 is GTSNPN, CDR2 SVGIG, per germline (reference sequence). The CDR3 consists of 14 residues. Trimming removed 2 bases from V and 0 bases from J, with 8 bases in between.

This chain joins TRBV15 and TRBJ2-6; D gene uncertain. V gave up 0 bases and J gave up 1 base, with 10 bases separating them. CDR1 and CDR2 (germline): LNHNV, YYDKDF (reference sequence). The CDR3 is 17 residues long. The CDR3 coding sequence is TGTGCCACCAGCAGAGATTTCCCCGGGTCTGGGGCCAACGTCCTGACTTTC. Its protein is CATSRDFPGSGANVLTF.

This clone was seen a handful of times. CDR3: CASSPSTGQGDVGYTF. The CDR3 nucleotides read TGTGCCAGCAGCCCGTCGACCGGACAGGGAGACGTTGGCTACACCTTC. This rearrangement joins TRBV28 to TRBJ1-2, with 8 bases that match TRBD1. CDR3 size: 16 residues. Germline V CDR1 and CDR2: MDHEN, SYDVKM. J was trimmed by 7 bases and V by 6 bases; bases with no gene match: 16.

The chain recombines TRBV7-2 with TRBJ2-6; maybe TRBD1 (5 bases). Germline loops: CDR1 SGHTA, CDR2 FQGNSA. V was trimmed by 4 bases and J by 2 bases, leaving 12 bases between them. The CDR3 extends over 16 amino acids. Written as DNA, the CDR3 is TGTGCCAGCAGCTCCAGGGTATCAGCTGGGGCCAACGTCCTGACTTTC. Translated, it gives CASSSRVSAGANVLTF.

V gene TRBV6-5 combines with J gene TRBJ1-6; 8 nucleotides match TRBD1. The V segment lost 6 bases and the J segment 9 bases; nucleotides outside the gene matches: 7. The CDR3 has 14 amino acids. From germline, CDR1 is MNHEY and CDR2 SVGAGI. The CDR3 spells CASRFGQGSSPLHF. DNA for the CDR3: TGTGCCAGCAGATTCGGACAGGGTAGTTCACCCCTCCACTTT.

This chain links TRBV11-2 with TRBJ1-6; D gene uncertain. V was shortened by 0 bases and J by 4 bases, with 7 bases between the two germline ends. The length of the CDR3 is 15 residues. Germline V CDR1 and CDR2: SGHAT, FQNNGV. The CDR3 loop is CASSLDPGYNSPLHF. Written as DNA, the CDR3 is TGTGCCAGCAGCTTAGATCCAGGTTATAATTCACCCCTCCACTTT.

The chain links TRBV5-4 to TRBJ2-7; D gene uncertain. The CDR3 spans 14 residues. CDR1 and CDR2 (germline): SGHNT, YYREEE (reference sequence). V lost 0 bases, J lost 2 bases, and 9 bases lay in between. The CDR3, as DNA: TGTGCCAGCAGCTTGGTTGAGAGCCCCTACGAGCAGTACTTC. Encoded protein: CASSLVESPYEQYF.

This clone was recorded only once. The CDR3 DNA reads as TGTGCCAGCAGCAGCGGTACTCGCTCTGGAAACACCATATATTTT. Translated, it gives CASSSGTRSGNTIYF. The chain couples TRBV13 to TRBJ1-3; D is unclear. The CDR3 totals 15 residues. Germline V gene sequence: CDR1 PRHDT, CDR2 FYEKMQ (reference sequence). The V end was cut by 5 bases, the J end by 0 bases, with 11 bases between.

The gene calls are TRBV14 and TRBJ1-4; D remains unclear. V dropped 0 bases and J dropped 0 bases, with 11 bases sitting between them. This CDR3 has 17 residues. Germline V gives CDR1 SGHDN, CDR2 FVKESK. This CDR3 is CASSQDRRQATNEKLFF. In DNA form, the CDR3 reads TGTGCCAGCAGCCAAGATAGACGACAAGCAACTAATGAAAAACTGTTTTTT.

The chain combines TRBV5-1 with TRBJ2-1; 10 bases fit TRBD2. Germline V gene sequence: CDR1 SGHRS, CDR2 YFSETQ. The CDR3 spans 15 residues. V shed 0 bases, J shed 5 bases, and the junction held 2 bases outside the gene matches. The CDR3 sequence: CASSLETSGHNEQFF. The CDR3 DNA reads TGCGCCAGCAGCTTGGAGACTAGCGGGCACAATGAGCAGTTCTTC.

Notes on this clone: The junction shows a germline mismatch at one end, possibly a read error. Other nucleotide sequences in the sample specify the same CDR3. This rearrangement joins TRBV30 to TRBJ1-1; D gene uncertain. CDR3 length: 13 residues. Germline lookup yields CDR1 GTSNPN and CDR2 SVGIG (reference sequence). The CDR3 DNA follows: TGTGCCTGGAGCCCGGGATTGAATACTGAAGCTTTCTTT. This encodes CAWSPGLNTEAFF.

The genes are TRBV10-2 and TRBJ1-1; tentative D call: TRBD1 (6 bases). Germline CDR1 and CDR2: WSHSY and SAAADI. CDR3 length: 14 amino acids. V was clipped by 4 bases and J by 4 bases, with 13 bases between them. The chain's CDR3 is CASSARSRGTEAFF. Here the CDR3 DNA reads TGCGCCAGCAGTGCTCGAAGCAGGGGCACTGAAGCTTTCTTT.

The V and J genes are TRBV20-1 and TRBJ2-7; D is perhaps TRBD2 (5 bases). The CDR3 is 11 residues long. Germline V lookup: CDR1 DFQATT, CDR2 SNEGSKA (reference sequence). V was cut by 5 bases and J by 7 bases, with 12 bases left in between. In DNA form, the CDR3 reads TGCAGTGCTGTGCCGGAGGCGGAGCAGTACTTC. Its translation: CSAVPEAEQYF.

The rearrangement joins TRBV30 to TRBJ2-7; weak D call: TRBD2 (6 bases). CDR3 length: 11 amino acids. Trimming removed 4 bases from V and 3 bases from J, with 7 bases in between. Germline CDR1 is GTSNPN and CDR2 is SVGIG (reference sequence). The CDR3 bases are TGTGCCTGGATCGGGGGCTACGAGCAGTACTTC. Amino acids: CAWIGGYEQYF.

This clone was observed a single time. This sequence joins TRBV9 and TRBJ1-2; TRBD1 agrees at 7 bases. The length of the CDR3 is 16 residues. Looked up from germline, CDR1 is SGDLS and CDR2 is YYNGEE. Trimming took 1 base from V and 7 from J; bases not matched to a gene: 13. The CDR3 bases are TGTGCCAGCAGCGTAAACCTCCCAGGGGGTGGAGGTGGCTACACCTTC. It is translated as CASSVNLPGGGGGYTF. Looking up the rest from reference TRBV9 and TRBJ1-2 gives the full variable domain: DSGVTQTPKHLITATGQRVTLRCSPRSGDLSVYWYQQSLDQGLQFLIQYYNGEERAKGNILERFSAQQFPDLHSELNLSSLELGDSALYFCASSVNLPGGGGGYTFGSGTRLTVV.

About this clone itself: This sample includes further DNA sequences coding for the same CDR3. The chain joins TRBV28 to TRBJ1-3, with a weak D call TRBD1 (6 bases). The CDR3 runs to 14 residues. Germline CDR1 MDHEN, CDR2 SYDVKM. V lost 6 bases to trimming and J lost 0 bases, with 9 bases between them. CDR3 bases: TGTGCCAGCAGCCGAGGGGGCTCTGGAAACACCATATATTTT. It is translated as CASSRGGSGNTIYF.

The genes are TRBV19 and TRBJ1-2; D might be TRBD1 (6 bases). The CDR3 spans 15 residues. V was shortened by 7 bases and J by 2 bases, with 17 bases between the two germline ends. CDR1 is LNHDA, CDR2 SQIVND, per germline (reference sequence). The CDR3: CASNTRQEKNYGYTF. The DNA of the CDR3 is TGTGCCAGTAACACCCGACAGGAAAAAAACTATGGCTACACCTTC.

This clone was detected only once. The chain uses TRBV3-1 (or the pseudogene TRBV3-2) and TRBJ2-1, with 8 bases fitting TRBD2. The CDR3 runs 21 residues. V shed 5 bases and J 0 bases; nucleotides not matched to a gene: 21. Germline lookup yields CDR1 LGHDT and CDR2 YNNKEL (reference sequence). CDR3 amino acids: CASSRGGGGSGGLSSYNEQFF. As DNA, the CDR3 is TGTGCCAGCAGCAGGGGTGGTGGGGGGAGCGGGGGTCTGAGCTCCTACAATGAGCAGTTCTTC.